This T cell receptor beta chain derives from a study of beta chain features in type 1 diabetes. Whole-study results and caveats: In all four CD4+ subsets, TCRB CDR3 length was significantly, moderately reduced in type 1 diabetes. Sequencing the cDNA could make cells with high TCR expression show up more than they should.

Every participating donor gave one draw, a heparinised blood sample averaging about 100 mL. Germline V CDR1 and CDR2: SGHNT, YENEEA. J was trimmed by 9 bases and V by 8 bases; bases with no gene match: 9. The CDR3 length is 12 residues. This clone was seen only a few times. Its antigen is not identified. All of the isolated RNA was reverse transcribed, so expressed TCRB transcripts were sequenced. Clones were sequenced by immunoSEQ multiplex PCR, and TCRdb holds only the in-frame ones, with some missing. The sample lists 310,000 or so clones; 6.5% to 10% were seen once. The chain has TRBV11-3 and TRBJ1-1, with 7 bases lining up with TRBD1. The receptor was derived from a woman younger than 30 in good health. The sample consisted of central memory CD4+ T cells from blood. The CDR3 region has the DNA TGTGCCAGCGCGGGCCACAGGGGAAAAGCTTTCTTT. It codes for CASAGHRGKAFF.